Below, 22 T cell receptor beta chains from the same sample are listed, as sequenced in a study of CD8 T cells in ankylosing spondylitis. Using its own MiXCR run on the 5' RACE reads, TCRdb lists one record per CDR3 protein. The data show about 460,000 distinct CDR3 sequences, approximately 5.3% seen once. Study results and limitations: A motif in TCR beta, a set of roughly eight highly homologous variants, appeared characteristic of ankylosing spondylitis blood.

The antigens these receptors bind are not known. What was sequenced was blood, either unsorted or a sorted T cell fraction (not recorded which). These receptors all stem from a male donor with ankylosing spondylitis.

This clonotype was observed a few times. The chain uses TRBV5-1 and TRBJ2-5; TRBD1 matches 9 bases. This CDR3 is 15 amino acids long. Germline V gives CDR1 SGHRS, CDR2 YFSETQ. V lost 0 bases to trimming and J lost 5 bases; unmatched junction nucleotides: 5. Here the CDR3 reads CASSLATGGGETQYF. CDR3 nucleotides: TGCGCCAGCAGCTTGGCCACAGGGGGCGGGGAGACCCAGTACTTC.

This clonotype was counted many times. This sequence joins TRBV10-3 and TRBJ1-4; TRBD1 might be the D (5 bases). The CDR3 contains 16 residues. With 0 bases removed from V and 8 bases from J, the gap between germline ends came to 16 bases. Per the germline V gene, CDR1 is ENHRY and CDR2 is SYGVKD. The CDR3 DNA reads TGTGCCATCAGTGAGTCGACGGGGGTGTTCCCGGAAAAACTGTTTTTT. Its protein is CAISESTGVFPEKLFF.

This clonotype appeared many times. This chain uses TRBV10-3 with TRBJ1-1; possible D gene TRBD1, 6 bases. Germline CDR1 reads ENHRY; CDR2 reads SYGVKD. This CDR3 spans 14 amino acids. Trimming removed 10 bases from V and 1 base from J, with 16 bases in between. The CDR3 spells CATQRTVSNTEAFF. The CDR3 coding sequence is TGTGCCACGCAGAGGACAGTATCGAACACTGAAGCTTTCTTT.

This clonotype was seen many times. The chain has TRBV3-1 and TRBJ2-2; possible D gene TRBD1, 6 bases. The CDR3 loop spans 13 amino acids. Germline CDR1 reads LGHDT; CDR2 reads YNNKEL (reference sequence). V lost 4 bases and J lost 7, with 10 bases in between. CDR3 protein: CASSLQGGGELFF. The DNA of the CDR3 is TGTGCCAGCAGCCTACAGGGCGGCGGGGAGCTGTTTTTT.

There are many counts of this clonotype. The chain links TRBV10-2 to TRBJ2-3; D unclear. The CDR3 has 15 amino acids. Germline CDR1 is WSHSY and CDR2 is SAAADI. The V end lost 2 bases, the J end lost 1 base, and 10 bases lay between the germline ends. The CDR3, as DNA: TGCGCCAGCAGTGAGGCCCTGTGGGGCACAGATACGCAGTATTTT. It specifies CASSEALWGTDTQYF.

In its sample, this clonotype was seen many times. The gene calls are TRBV6-1 and TRBJ1-2; perhaps TRBD1 as D (5 bases). The germline V and J ends were trimmed by 6 bases and 6 bases, with 14 bases remaining between them. This CDR3 is built from 13 residues. The germline CDR1 and CDR2 sequences are MNHNS and SASEGT. DNA for the CDR3: TGTGCCAGCAGCCTTACCTTGGGGCATGGCTACACCTTC. Protein sequence: CASSLTLGHGYTF.

This clonotype was counted ten times or more. The V and J genes are TRBV6-5 and TRBJ1-2; the D is unclear. There are 15 residues in the CDR3. The germline gives CDR1 MNHEY, CDR2 SVGAGI. V dropped 0 bases and J dropped 2 bases, with 10 bases sitting between them. CDR3 in DNA: TGTGCCAGCAGTTACTCGGACGGCGCCAACTATGGCTACACCTTC. It is translated as CASSYSDGANYGYTF.

At least ten counts were recorded for this clonotype. The V call is TRBV5-1, the J call TRBJ2-7, with a weak D call TRBD2 (6 bases). The V gene's germline CDR1 is SGHRS and CDR2 YFSETQ. Trimming stripped 0 bases from V and 6 bases from J, with 13 bases between. This CDR3 comprises 14 residues. The CDR3 reads CASSLGSGSGEQYF. DNA of the CDR3: TGCGCCAGCAGCTTGGGGTCCGGGAGCGGCGAGCAGTACTTC.

Many counts were recorded for this clonotype. The J gene is TRBJ2-2, the V gene TRBV9; tentative D call: TRBD2 (6 bases). V was cut by 0 bases and J by 9 bases, with 15 bases left in between. This CDR3 is built from 15 residues. The germline V gene has CDR1 SGDLS and CDR2 YYNGEE. The CDR3 DNA reads as TGTGCCAGCAGCGTAGAAGGGCTGGGACTTCGGGAGCTGTTTTTT. Translating gives CASSVEGLGLRELFF.

This clonotype was seen repeatedly, ten times or more. The chain carries TRBV20-1 and TRBJ2-1; tentative D call: TRBD2 (6 bases). Per the germline V gene, CDR1 is DFQATT and CDR2 is SNEGSKA (reference sequence). V was cut by 6 bases and J by 0 bases, with 12 bases left in between. This CDR3 region has 14 residues. The CDR3 coding sequence is TGCAGTGCCGAGGGGCGGGACTCCTACAATGAGCAGTTCTTC. It encodes CSAEGRDSYNEQFF.

This clonotype was picked up many times. The chain uses TRBV4-1 and TRBJ2-1, with D uncertain. The germline CDR1 and CDR2 sequences are MGHRA and YSYEKL. Between the trimmed V and J ends, which lost 3 bases and 0 bases, there was a span of 12 bases. This CDR3 spans 16 amino acids. The CDR3 nucleotides are TGCGCCAGCAGCCATCCCGAAGGTAGCTCCTACAATGAGCAGTTCTTC. Translation: CASSHPEGSSYNEQFF.

V usage is TRBV6-5 and J usage is TRBJ2-1; D may correspond to TRBD1 or TRBD2 (5 bases each). Germline loops: CDR1 MNHEY, CDR2 SVGAGI. Trimming cost V 0 bases and J 10 bases, with 19 bases left between them. This CDR3 is built from 16 residues. For the CDR3, the DNA is TGTGCCAGCAGTTACTCGGAGTCGGGACCGTTCGAAGAGCAGTTCTTC. Its translation: CASSYSESGPFEEQFF.

This clonotype was picked up a small number of times. The chain recombines TRBV5-1 with TRBJ2-1; TRBD2 matches 8 bases. V lost 6 bases, J lost 7 bases, and 21 bases stayed unmatched. This CDR3 has 18 residues. Germline V gives CDR1 SGHRS, CDR2 YFSETQ. This CDR3 is CASTDLSGRSFGGNEQFF. CDR3 bases: TGCGCCAGCACCGACTTGAGCGGGAGATCATTTGGTGGGAATGAGCAGTTCTTC.

This clonotype was seen many times. This sequence joins TRBV28 and TRBJ2-7, with a weak D call TRBD1 (5 bases). Trimming removed 5 bases from V and 2 bases from J, with 19 bases in between. The germline CDR1 and CDR2 sequences are MDHEN and SYDVKM. This CDR3 comprises 16 residues. For the CDR3, the DNA is TGTGCCAGCAGTATACCGACAGCTTTAACCGCCTACGAGCAGTACTTC. It is translated as CASSIPTALTAYEQYF. Looking up the rest from reference TRBV28 and TRBJ2-7 gives the full variable domain: DVKVTQSSRYLVKRTGEKVFLECVQDMDHENMFWYRQDPGLGLRLIYFSYDVKMKEKGDIPEGYSVSREKKERFSLILESASTNQTSMYLCASSIPTALTAYEQYFGPGTRLTVT.

This clonotype appeared many times. An end of the junction does not agree with germline; a read error may underlie this. The rearrangement links TRBV7-7 to TRBJ2-7; 7 bases are a match to TRBD2. CDR1 and CDR2 (germline): SSHAT, FNYEAQ (reference sequence). The CDR3 has 14 amino acids. The CDR3: CASSLAGQAYEQYF. In nucleotides, the CDR3 is TGTGCTAGCAGCTTAGCGGGTCAGGCCTACGAGCAGTACTTC.

This clonotype was counted many times. The J gene is TRBJ2-2, the V gene TRBV7-2; unclear D gene. V was clipped by 3 bases and J by 5 bases, with 7 bases between them. The germline V gene encodes CDR1 SGHTA and CDR2 FQGNSA. There are 13 residues in the CDR3. In DNA form, the CDR3 reads TGTGCCAGCAGCTTCACGCGGACCGGGGAGCTGTTTTTT. Protein: CASSFTRTGELFF.

There are many counts of this clonotype. CDR3 DNA: TGCAGCGTTGCGACAGGTAACATGAACACTGAAGCTTTCTTT. It codes for CSVATGNMNTEAFF. The rearrangement links TRBV29-1 to TRBJ1-1; D possibly corresponds to TRBD1 (6 bases). Germline CDR1 and CDR2: SQVTM and ANQGSEA. CDR3 length: 14 amino acids. The V end was cut by 4 bases, the J end by 0 bases, with 12 bases between.

V and J are TRBV6-1 and TRBJ2-2, with TRBD2 as a possible D gene (6 bases). There are 15 residues in the CDR3. V was pared by 7 bases and J by 4 bases, with 16 bases between. Per the germline V gene, CDR1 is MNHNS and CDR2 is SASEGT. CDR3 in DNA: TGTGCCAGCACTCGGGAGCAGGGCGGCACCGGGGAGCTGTTTTTT. Its translation: CASTREQGGTGELFF.

This clonotype was found once. The rearrangement uses TRBV12-2 and TRBJ2-2. TRBV12-2 is a known pseudogene. There are 20 residues in the CDR3. CDR3 in DNA: TGTGCAAGTCGCTTTCGGGCATTGGGATCGGGGATTATGCCCACCGGGGAGCTGTTTTTT. It codes for CASRFRALGSGIMPTGELFF.

The CDR3 is CASRGGISSYNSPLHF. Here the CDR3 DNA reads TGTGCCAGCAGGGGGGGTATAAGCTCCTATAATTCACCCCTCCACTTT. The chain joins TRBV6-1 to TRBJ1-6; TRBD1 might be the D (5 bases). The CDR3 loop spans 16 amino acids. Trimming removed 6 bases from V and 0 bases from J, with 12 bases in between. CDR1 and CDR2 from the germline V gene are MNHNS and SASEGT.

This clonotype was detected ten times or more. This chain links TRBV4-2 with TRBJ2-1, with 9 bases identical to TRBD1. V dropped 1 base and J dropped 2; count of bases not matched to a gene: 3. The CDR3 spans 16 residues. Germline CDR1 reads LGHNA; CDR2 reads YNFKEQ. The CDR3, as DNA: TGTGCCAGCAGCCAAGCTCGACAGGGGGCCTACAATGAGCAGTTCTTC. Amino acids: CASSQARQGAYNEQFF.

The sample holds a few counts of this clonotype. This chain joins TRBV7-6 and TRBJ1-3; no firm D call. In germline, CDR1 is SGHVS, CDR2 FNYEAQ. Trimming stripped 1 base from V and 0 bases from J, with 13 bases between. This CDR3 has 17 residues. CDR3 nucleotide sequence: TGTGCCAGCAGCTTAGACCCAGGCCTCTCCTCTGGAAACACCATATATTTT. It translates to CASSLDPGLSSGNTIYF.